Reported below is one TCR beta chain. CDR3 length: 17 residues. Per the germline V gene, CDR1 is LGHDT and CDR2 is YNNKEL (reference sequence). J lost 4 bases, V lost 4 bases, and 12 bases had no gene match. Across 24 US areas, participants ranged in age from about 18 to 90 years. This record belongs to a study of blood T cell repertoires in COVID-19. Across the whole study: PBMCs, B-cell-depleted T cells, or T cells provided the cDNA or gDNA that made up the material.

Data came from immunoSEQ multiplex PCR; TCRdb stores just in-frame clones and leaves some out. This repertoire shows around 200,000 clones, 86% found once; its top ten account for around 6%. The chain links TRBV3-1 (or the pseudogene TRBV3-2) to TRBJ2-4, with 8 bases that match TRBD2. The material sequenced was PBMCs or T cells enriched from blood (not recorded which). The origin of this receptor is a man aged 40-55 years with acute COVID-19. CDR3 sequence reads: CASSLSSGTRAKNIQYF. The CDR3 DNA follows: TGTGCCAGCAGCCTAAGCTCCGGGACTAGGGCTAAAAACATTCAGTACTTC.